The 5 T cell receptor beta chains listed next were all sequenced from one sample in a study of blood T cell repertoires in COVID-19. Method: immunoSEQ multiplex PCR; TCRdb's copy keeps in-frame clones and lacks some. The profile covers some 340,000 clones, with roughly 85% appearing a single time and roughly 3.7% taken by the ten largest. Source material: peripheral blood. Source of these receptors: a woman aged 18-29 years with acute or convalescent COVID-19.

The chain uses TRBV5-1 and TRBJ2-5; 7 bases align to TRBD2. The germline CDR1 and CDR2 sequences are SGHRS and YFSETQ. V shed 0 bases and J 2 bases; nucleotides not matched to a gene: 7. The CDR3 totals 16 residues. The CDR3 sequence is CASSLAQGGRQETQYF. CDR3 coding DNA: TGCGCCAGCAGCTTGGCCCAGGGAGGGCGTCAAGAGACCCAGTACTTC.

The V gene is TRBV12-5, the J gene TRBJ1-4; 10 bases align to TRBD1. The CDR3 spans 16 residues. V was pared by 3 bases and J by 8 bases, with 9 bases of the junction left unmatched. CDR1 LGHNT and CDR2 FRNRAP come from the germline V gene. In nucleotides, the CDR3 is TGTGCTAGTGGTTTCCAATGGGGGACAGGGGTCGAAAAACTGTTTTTT. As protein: CASGFQWGTGVEKLFF. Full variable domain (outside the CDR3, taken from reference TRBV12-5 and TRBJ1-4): DARVTQTPRHKVTEMGQEVTMRCQPILGHNTVFWYRQTMMQGLELLAYFRNRAPLDDSGMPKDRFSAEMPDATLATLKIQPSEPRDSAVYFCASGFQWGTGVEKLFFGSGTQLSVL.

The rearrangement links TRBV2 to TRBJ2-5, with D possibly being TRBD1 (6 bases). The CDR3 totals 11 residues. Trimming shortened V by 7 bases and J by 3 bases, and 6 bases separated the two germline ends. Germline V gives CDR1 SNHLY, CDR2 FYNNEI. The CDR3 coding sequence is TGTGCCAGCACAGGGGAAGAGACCCAGTACTTC. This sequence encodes CASTGEETQYF. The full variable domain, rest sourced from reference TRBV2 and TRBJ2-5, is EPEVTQTPSHQVTQMGQEVILRCVPISNHLYFYWYRQILGQKVEFLVSFYNNEISEKSEIFDDQFSVERPDGSNFTLKIRSTKLEDSAMYFCASTGEETQYFGPGTRLLVL.

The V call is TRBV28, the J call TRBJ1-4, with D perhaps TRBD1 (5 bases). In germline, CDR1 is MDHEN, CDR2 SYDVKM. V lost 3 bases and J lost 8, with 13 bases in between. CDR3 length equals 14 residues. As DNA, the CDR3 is TGTGCCAGCAGTTTCGGGGGATATAAGGAAAAACTGTTTTTT. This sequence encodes CASSFGGYKEKLFF.

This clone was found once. The CDR3 coding sequence is TGTGCCACCAGCATAGGCGGCAGCGACGAGCAGTACTTC. Amino acids: CATSIGGSDEQYF. V gene TRBV15 combines with J gene TRBJ2-7; D unresolved. V dropped 4 bases and J dropped 5 bases, with 12 bases sitting between them. This CDR3 spans 13 amino acids. CDR1 is LNHNV, CDR2 YYDKDF, per germline (reference sequence).